This T cell receptor (beta chain) appears in the sequencing data of a study of T-cell memory formation after mild COVID-19. The study, taken as a whole, reports: Contracting CD8+ clones were enriched in EMRA, CD4+ mainly in CM and EM. Several responding clones turned up in pre-infection memory, indicating that cross-reactive memory may have taken part.

Details on this clonotype: Antigen: not known.

Amplification by 5'RACE using constant-segment primers produced TCR alpha and TCR beta cDNA libraries that carried sample barcodes and UMIs. TCRdb independently ran MiXCR on the 5' RACE reads; one entry per CDR3 protein. The data contain 540,000 or so distinct CDR3 sequences, just over 20% of them seen just once; the ten biggest clones take up approximately 13%. Trimming pared 1 base from V and 5 bases from J, leaving 3 bases between. The CDR3 sequence is 11 residues long. The germline CDR1 and CDR2 sequences are SQVTM and ANQGSEA. The material sequenced was PBMCs or a T cell subset sorted from them (not recorded which). This receptor was identified in an adult woman who had mild COVID-19 (a few samples of this study predate the infection). Cell type and time point are not known. The V and J genes are TRBV29-1 and TRBJ2-1; D is unresolved. CDR3 residues: CSVEVNNEQFF. CDR3 DNA sequence: TGCAGCGTTGAAGTTAACAATGAGCAGTTCTTC.